The next 25 T cell receptor beta chains were all read from a single sample in a study of human T cells and chemical hapten exposure. Time point noted: healthy volunteer bleed at 2 weeks. Sequencing started from total RNA isolated from unfractionated whole blood. TCRdb re-derived calls from the RACE reads in MiXCR, one entry per CDR3 protein. The profile shows about 130,000 distinct CDR3 sequences, about 9% of them singletons. Sequences were obtained from whole blood. Receptors originate from a male donor in good health. Some clones in this sample may be carry-over from other donors' samples.

The rearrangement uses TRBV4-3 and TRBJ2-3; 10 bases are shared with TRBD2. The V and J ends lost 0 bases and 6 bases, in that order; junction bases with no gene match: 9. CDR3 length: 17 residues. Per the germline V gene, CDR1 is LGHNA and CDR2 is YSLEER. CDR3 DNA: TGCGCCAGCAGCCAAGATGGCACTAGCGGGGCTTGGGATACGCAGTATTTT. As protein: CASSQDGTSGAWDTQYF.

This clonotype was counted a few times. This chain links TRBV29-1 with TRBJ2-1, with 10 bases fitting TRBD2. With 2 bases clipped from V and 7 bases from J, the junction kept 5 bases outside the gene matches. The length of the CDR3 is 14 residues. Germline V gene sequence: CDR1 SQVTM, CDR2 ANQGSEA. The CDR3 DNA follows: TGCAGCGTTGAAACCCAGCGGGAGGGTAATGAGCAGTTCTTC. It codes for CSVETQREGNEQFF.

Many counts were recorded for this clonotype. The chain combines TRBV6-5 with TRBJ1-2; 9 nucleotides align to TRBD1. The V and J ends lost 4 bases and 4 bases, in that order; junction bases with no gene match: 4. The CDR3 is made up of 14 amino acids. CDR1 and CDR2 from the germline V gene are MNHEY and SVGAGI. The CDR3 nucleotides read TGTGCCAGCAGTTCCCCGGGACAGGGCTATGGCTACACCTTC. It codes for CASSSPGQGYGYTF.

This clonotype was counted a few times. The rearrangement joins TRBV4-2 to TRBJ2-5; 9 bases fit TRBD1. The CDR3 spans 19 residues. V lost 1 base, J lost 1 base, and 13 bases stayed unmatched. In germline, CDR1 is LGHNA, CDR2 YNFKEQ. CDR3 region: CASSQALIRTGGPQETQYF. CDR3 nucleotides: TGTGCCAGCAGCCAAGCATTAATAAGAACAGGGGGCCCCCAAGAGACCCAGTACTTC.

This clonotype appeared many times. The chain has TRBV6-5 and TRBJ2-3; D is uncertain. The CDR3 runs to 13 residues. Germline V gene data show CDR1 as MNHEY and CDR2 as SVGAGI. Trimming took 1 base from V and 6 from J, leaving 8 bases between them. CDR3 sequence: CASSYLKGDTQYF. For the CDR3, the DNA is TGTGCCAGCAGTTACTTGAAAGGTGATACGCAGTATTTT.

The table lists this clonotype with many counts. V usage is TRBV7-9 and J usage is TRBJ1-5; no definite D call. This CDR3 comprises 12 residues. Per germline, CDR1 SEHNR and CDR2 FQNEAQ (reference sequence). With 5 bases removed from V and 4 bases from J, the gap between germline ends came to 6 bases. CDR3 DNA: TGTGCCAGCAGCCCGACAAATCAGCCCCAGCATTTT. Protein: CASSPTNQPQHF.

This sequence joins TRBV14 and TRBJ2-7, with D possibly being TRBD1 (6 bases). V was shortened by 2 bases and J by 9 bases, with 14 bases between the two germline ends. Per the germline V gene, CDR1 is SGHDN and CDR2 is FVKESK. The CDR3 is made up of 13 amino acids. The CDR3 coding sequence is TGTGCCAGCAGCCAATTGCAGGGGCCGGGGCAGTACTTC. Translating gives CASSQLQGPGQYF.

The CDR3 is CSASAGDSYEQYF. Here the CDR3 DNA reads TGCAGTGCCTCCGCCGGGGACTCCTACGAGCAGTACTTC. The chain employs TRBV20-1 and TRBJ2-7; D is possibly TRBD2 (5 bases). The V gene lost 6 bases and the J gene lost 0 bases, with 12 bases spanning the gap. The CDR3 has 13 amino acids. Germline V gene data show CDR1 as DFQATT and CDR2 as SNEGSKA (reference sequence).

The J gene is TRBJ1-5, the V gene TRBV20-1; 9 nucleotides agree with TRBD1. Trimming at V came to 1 base and at J to 2 bases, leaving 0 bases not matched to a gene. The CDR3 is 14 amino acids. The germline V gene has CDR1 DFQATT and CDR2 SNEGSKA (reference sequence). The CDR3: CSARGTGGNQPQHF. CDR3 sequence (DNA): TGCAGTGCTAGAGGGACAGGGGGCAATCAGCCCCAGCATTTT.

This clonotype appeared many times. V usage is TRBV7-9 and J usage is TRBJ2-7, with D possibly matching TRBD2 (6 bases). Looked up from germline, CDR1 is SEHNR and CDR2 is FQNEAQ (reference sequence). The CDR3 is 13 residues long. V lost 5 bases to trimming and J lost 2 bases, with 10 bases between them. The CDR3 region is CASSPSGPYEQYF. In DNA, the CDR3 is TGTGCCAGCAGCCCCAGCGGGCCCTACGAGCAGTACTTC.

This clonotype was seen repeatedly, ten times or more. The rearrangement joins TRBV20-1 to TRBJ2-1, with 10 bases matching TRBD2. Germline V gene sequence: CDR1 DFQATT, CDR2 SNEGSKA (reference sequence). V lost 3 bases to trimming and J lost 4 bases; unmatched junction nucleotides: 12. The CDR3 totals 17 residues. CDR3 DNA sequence: TGCAGTGCTAGTGGTCTAGCGGGAGCCTCGTCATACAATGAGCAGTTCTTC. Protein: CSASGLAGASSYNEQFF.

J is TRBJ1-2 and V is TRBV29-1; D is undetermined. V was shortened by 4 bases and J by 2 bases, with 8 bases between the two germline ends. Germline-derived CDR1 and CDR2 are SQVTM and ANQGSEA. There are 12 residues in the CDR3. CDR3 protein: CSVGVSNYGYTF. For the CDR3, the DNA is TGCAGCGTTGGGGTCAGCAACTATGGCTACACCTTC. Drawing the rest from reference TRBV29-1 and TRBJ1-2, the complete variable domain is SAVISQKPSRDICQRGTSLTIQCQVDSQVTMMFWYRQQPGQSLTLIATANQGSEATYESGFVIDKFPISRPNLTFSTLTVSNMSPEDSSIYLCSVGVSNYGYTFGSGTRLTVV.

At least ten counts were recorded for this clonotype. The chain has TRBV6-6 and TRBJ2-2, with D perhaps being TRBD1 or TRBD2 (5 bases each). The ends were cut back, 0 bases at V and 1 base at J, with 9 bases in the middle. The CDR3 totals 16 residues. Germline loops: CDR1 MNHNY, CDR2 SVGAGI (reference sequence). This chain's CDR3 is CASSYSWGMNTGELFF. The DNA of the CDR3 is TGTGCCAGCAGTTACTCGTGGGGGATGAACACCGGGGAGCTGTTTTTT.

This clonotype showed up many times. The V gene is TRBV9, the J gene TRBJ1-6; D not resolved. V was shortened by 0 bases and J by 7 bases, with 5 bases between the two germline ends. CDR3 length equals 13 residues. Germline V gives CDR1 SGDLS, CDR2 YYNGEE. In DNA, the CDR3 is TGTGCCAGCAGCGTAGTAGAGAATTCACCCCTCCACTTT. Protein product: CASSVVENSPLHF.

A few counts support this clonotype. The chain has TRBV29-1 and TRBJ2-6; 9 bases agree with TRBD1. The germline V gene encodes CDR1 SQVTM and CDR2 ANQGSEA. J lost 0 bases, V lost 4 bases, and 4 bases had no gene match. The CDR3 consists of 16 residues. CDR3 region: CSVGQGVFSGANVLTF. In DNA form, the CDR3 reads TGCAGCGTTGGACAGGGGGTGTTCTCTGGGGCCAACGTCCTGACTTTC.

This clonotype showed up many times. The J gene is TRBJ2-1, the V gene TRBV7-9; no firm D call. The germline gives CDR1 SEHNR, CDR2 FQNEAQ (reference sequence). Trimming left V 3 bases short and J 10 bases short, with 7 bases between. The CDR3 consists of 11 residues. The CDR3 nucleotides are TGTGCCAGCAGCTTCTGGGAAGAGCAGTTCTTC. This codes for CASSFWEEQFF.

This clonotype occurred a few times. The gene calls are TRBV10-3 and TRBJ1-1, with TRBD1 matching over 7 bases. V trimming: 8 bases; J trimming: 6 bases; junction bases outside the gene matches: 12. The V gene's germline CDR1 is ENHRY and CDR2 SYGVKD. CDR3 length equals 14 residues. The CDR3 DNA reads as TGTGCCATCGGTGGAGACAGGGTAGGGTCTGAAGCTTTCTTT. Translated: CAIGGDRVGSEAFF.

This clonotype was observed many times. V is TRBV20-1 and J is TRBJ2-7; D is perhaps TRBD1 (5 bases). The CDR3 spans 13 residues. The V gene's germline CDR1 is DFQATT and CDR2 SNEGSKA (reference sequence). The germline V and J ends were trimmed by 4 bases and 0 bases, with 10 bases remaining between them. Here the CDR3 DNA reads TGCAGTGCTAATAGGGGCAGCTCCTACGAGCAGTACTTC. The encoded protein is CSANRGSSYEQYF.

This clonotype was seen a few times. The chain recombines TRBV10-3 with TRBJ2-7; D gene unclear. Germline V gene lookup returns CDR1 ENHRY and CDR2 SYGVKD. This CDR3 has 17 amino acids. V was trimmed by 0 bases and J by 2 bases, leaving 17 bases between them. CDR3 nucleotide sequence: TGTGCCATCAGTGAGTCTCCTAAAGCCCAGGTTCCCTACGAGCAGTACTTC. The encoded protein is CAISESPKAQVPYEQYF.

The table lists this clonotype with a few counts. V usage is TRBV5-1 and J usage is TRBJ1-3, with 10 positions matching TRBD1. This CDR3 has 15 residues. With 4 bases clipped from V and 2 bases from J, the junction kept 3 bases outside the gene matches. Germline CDR1 reads SGHRS; CDR2 reads YFSETQ. The DNA for the CDR3 is TGCGCCAGCAGCGAAGGACAGGGGGCTGGAAACACCATATATTTT. Its translation: CASSEGQGAGNTIYF.

This chain connects TRBV5-6 to TRBJ1-1; the D is unclear. From germline, CDR1 is SGHDT and CDR2 YYEEEE. Between the trimmed V and J ends, which lost 1 base and 4 bases, there was a span of 8 bases. This CDR3 is 13 amino acids long. The CDR3 DNA follows: TGTGCCAGCAGCTTGTCACCCTCCACTGAAGCTTTCTTT. It translates to CASSLSPSTEAFF.

This clonotype was detected many times. The gene calls are TRBV7-3 and TRBJ1-1; 8 bases align to TRBD1. This CDR3 contains 15 residues. CDR1 SGHTA and CDR2 FQGTGA come from the germline V gene. With 2 bases clipped from V and 1 base from J, the junction kept 3 bases outside the gene matches. The CDR3 here is CASSLGGTGNTEAFF. The CDR3 DNA is TGTGCCAGCAGCTTAGGGGGGACAGGGAACACTGAAGCTTTCTTT.

The chain recombines TRBV7-8 with TRBJ2-3; 10 bases align to TRBD2. Germline CDR1 and CDR2: SGHVS and FQNEAQ. V lost 5 bases to trimming and J lost 4 bases; unmatched junction nucleotides: 12. The CDR3 is 17 amino acids. Here the CDR3 reads CASSQLGASGGADTQYF. The DNA for the CDR3 is TGTGCCAGCAGCCAACTCGGCGCTAGCGGGGGAGCAGATACGCAGTATTTT.

The chain uses TRBV9 and TRBJ2-2; 9 nucleotides agree with TRBD2. The germline gives CDR1 SGDLS, CDR2 YYNGEE. Unmatched junction bases numbered 6, after V lost 1 base and J lost 2 bases. The CDR3 contains 17 residues. CDR3 bases: TGTGCCAGCAGCGTACCAGCGGGGGGCGGCAACACCGGGGAGCTGTTTTTT. Its translation: CASSVPAGGGNTGELFF.

This clonotype was counted a few times. The rearrangement links TRBV20-1 to TRBJ1-1; D is unclear. This CDR3 has 14 amino acids. Germline V lookup: CDR1 DFQATT, CDR2 SNEGSKA (reference sequence). The germline V and J ends were trimmed by 0 bases and 1 base, with 9 bases remaining between them. CDR3 nucleotides: TGCAGTGCTAGAGAAGGACGGTCGAACACTGAAGCTTTCTTT. Its translation is CSAREGRSNTEAFF.